This TCR beta chain comes out of a study of OX40 agonist ivuxolimab in advanced cancers. Overall study context: Patients received the agonistic anti-OX40 (CD134) antibody ivuxolimab. Of mixed ages from about 23 to 85 and averaging roughly 66 years, the group was almost 85% male.

This CDR3 spans 15 amino acids. The V end lost 4 bases, the J end lost 1 base, and 13 bases lay between the germline ends. Per the germline V gene, CDR1 is PRHDT and CDR2 is FYEKMQ (reference sequence). Method: immunoSEQ multiplex PCR; TCRdb's copy keeps in-frame clones and lacks some. The repertoire holds roughly 90,000 clones, around 90% seen once, with around 0.85% in the top ten. The sequenced sample was CD4+ or CD8+ T cells sorted from blood, obtained in a trial of the OX40 agonist ivuxolimab. The chain is built from TRBV13 and TRBJ1-2; D might be TRBD1 (6 bases). The TCR comes from an adult with an advanced solid tumor such as melanoma, head and neck, liver or kidney cancer. This CDR3 is CASSSKKQGNYGYTF. The CDR3 DNA reads as TGTGCCAGCAGCTCCAAAAAACAGGGTAACTATGGCTACACCTTC.